These 2 T cell receptor beta chains originate from one sample sequenced in a study of cytomegalovirus exposure and HLA in healthy donors. A multiplex PCR was run with 60 Vbeta primers and 13 Jbeta primers. The data were produced by immunoSEQ multiplex PCR, yet TCRdb's version contains in-frame clones alone and is incomplete. The sample lists some 110,000 clones; roughly 80% were seen once. The sequencing input was PBMCs. These receptors originate from a man in his forties or fifties in good health and CMV-seronegative.

The chain has TRBV19 and TRBJ2-7; 10 bases are a match to TRBD2. Looked up from germline, CDR1 is LNHDA and CDR2 is SQIVND (reference sequence). V lost 0 bases and J lost 4; bases outside the gene matches: 6. The CDR3 runs to 16 residues. The CDR3 DNA follows: TGTGCCAGTAGTATAGATTTTTGGACTAGCGGATACGAGCAGTACTTC. This gives the protein CASSIDFWTSGYEQYF.

J is TRBJ1-5 and V is TRBV2, with D hard to call. The CDR3 is made up of 16 amino acids. Trimming cost V 5 bases and J 4 bases, with 18 bases left between them. The V gene's germline CDR1 is SNHLY and CDR2 FYNNEI. CDR3 loop: CASSLSSGLGNQPQHF. The CDR3 DNA is TGTGCCAGCAGTTTGTCGTCCGGGTTGGGTAATCAGCCCCAGCATTTT. Using reference TRBV2 and TRBJ1-5 for the parts outside the CDR3, the full variable domain is EPEVTQTPSHQVTQMGQEVILRCVPISNHLYFYWYRQILGQKVEFLVSFYNNEISEKSEIFDDQFSVERPDGSNFTLKIRSTKLEDSAMYFCASSLSSGLGNQPQHFGDGTRLSIL.